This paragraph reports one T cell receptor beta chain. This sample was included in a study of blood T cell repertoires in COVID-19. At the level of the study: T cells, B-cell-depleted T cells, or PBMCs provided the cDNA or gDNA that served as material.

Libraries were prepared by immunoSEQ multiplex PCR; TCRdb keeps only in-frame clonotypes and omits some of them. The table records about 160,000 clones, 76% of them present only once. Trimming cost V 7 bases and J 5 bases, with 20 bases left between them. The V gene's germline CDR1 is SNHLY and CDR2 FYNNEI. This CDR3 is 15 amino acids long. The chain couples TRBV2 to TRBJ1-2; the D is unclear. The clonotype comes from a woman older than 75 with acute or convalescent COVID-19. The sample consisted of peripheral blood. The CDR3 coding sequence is TGTGCCAGCAACATTGCAGACGGAGTTTCGTATGGCTACACCTTC. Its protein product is CASNIADGVSYGYTF.